This entry lists 32 T cell receptor beta chains sequenced from one sample in a study of OX40 agonist ivuxolimab in advanced cancers. Library prep was done by the immunoSEQ multiplex PCR assay. Held by TCRdb, this immuneACCESS table contains in-frame sequences only and omits some clones. Under half of the omission traces to an unresolved V gene where checked; the cause of the rest is unknown. The sample data list some 20,000 clones, and 70% to 90% of these were observed just once. The top ten clones comprise about half of the sample. Sequencing was performed on CD4+ or CD8+ T cells sorted from blood, taken in a trial of the OX40 agonist ivuxolimab. The receptors shown here come from an adult with an advanced solid tumor such as melanoma, head and neck, liver or kidney cancer.

CDR3 amino acids: CASSLGRSYGYTF. The CDR3 region has the DNA TGTGCCAGCAGTTTAGGACGGAGCTATGGCTACACCTTC. The chain is built from TRBV27 and TRBJ1-2; D gene ambiguous. From germline, CDR1 is MNHEY and CDR2 SMNVEV (reference sequence). Between the trimmed V and J ends, which lost 2 bases and 4 bases, there was a span of 8 bases. The CDR3 spans 13 residues.

This clone has only a few counts. Compared with germline, one end of the junction differs, possibly owing to a read error. The chain joins TRBV9 to TRBJ2-2, with 9 bases aligning to TRBD2. The CDR3 extends over 14 amino acids. Per the germline V gene, CDR1 is SGDLS and CDR2 is YYNGEE. This CDR3 reads CASMSGGNSGELFF. CDR3 sequence (DNA): TGTGCCAGCATGAGCGGGGGGAACTCCGGGGAGCTGTTTTTT.

The V gene is TRBV11-2, the J gene TRBJ2-1, with 12 nucleotides matching TRBD1. Germline values: CDR1 SGHAT, CDR2 FQNNGV. The CDR3 totals 15 residues. With 1 base clipped from V and 5 bases from J, the junction kept 0 bases outside the gene matches. Here the CDR3 reads CASSLGDRGHNEQFF. Here the CDR3 DNA reads TGTGCCAGCAGCTTAGGGGACAGGGGGCACAATGAGCAGTTCTTC.

The sample holds one count of this clone. The chain combines TRBV27 with TRBJ1-3; tentatively, D is TRBD1 (6 bases). This CDR3 is built from 16 residues. Trimming pared 0 bases from V and 3 bases from J, leaving 12 bases between. Per germline, CDR1 MNHEY and CDR2 SMNVEV (reference sequence). CDR3 protein: CASSLSGGGYGNTIYF. The CDR3 bases are TGTGCCAGCAGTTTATCAGGGGGAGGATATGGAAACACCATATATTTT.

This chain joins TRBV4-3 and TRBJ1-5; 7 bases agree with TRBD1. Losses at the gene ends were 0 bases for V and 7 bases for J; bases not matched to a gene: 6. This CDR3 is 15 amino acids long. Germline CDR1 LGHNA, CDR2 YSLEER. The CDR3 coding sequence is TGCGCCAGCAGCCAAGATAGGGGGCTGGGACAGCCCCAGCATTTT. Its translation: CASSQDRGLGQPQHF.

The chain is built from TRBV7-8 and TRBJ1-1, with D unresolved. From germline, CDR1 is SGHVS and CDR2 FQNEAQ. Between the trimmed V and J ends, which lost 0 bases and 3 bases, there was a span of 14 bases. The CDR3 has 16 residues. The CDR3 here is CASSLAVPPEDTEAFF. The CDR3 nucleotides are TGTGCCAGCAGCTTAGCGGTCCCACCCGAAGACACTGAAGCTTTCTTT.

The V gene is TRBV11-2, the J gene TRBJ2-5; D may be TRBD2 (5 bases). Germline V gene sequence: CDR1 SGHAT, CDR2 FQNNGV. Trimming took off 4 bases at V and 2 bases at J, with 14 bases between the two ends. The CDR3 covers 15 residues. CDR3 amino acids: CASSSLLDGQETQYF. CDR3 sequence (DNA): TGTGCCAGCAGCTCCCTACTAGACGGGCAAGAGACCCAGTACTTC.

This sequence joins TRBV9 and TRBJ2-3; TRBD2 might be the D (5 bases). Per the germline V gene, CDR1 is SGDLS and CDR2 is YYNGEE. V lost 2 bases and J 8 bases, leaving 6 bases between the germline ends. The CDR3 consists of 11 residues. The CDR3 DNA follows: TGTGCCAGCAGCGTCGGAGGTACGCAGTATTTT. Its translation is CASSVGGTQYF.

The chain is built from TRBV28 and TRBJ1-1; D is perhaps TRBD1 (5 bases). Germline CDR1 is MDHEN and CDR2 is SYDVKM. The V and J ends lost 3 bases and 7 bases respectively, with 18 bases between them. The CDR3 length is 15 residues. The CDR3 is CASSLRGRGAIEAFF. CDR3 sequence (DNA): TGTGCCAGCAGTTTGAGGGGTAGGGGAGCTATTGAAGCTTTCTTT. The entire variable domain, with the rest obtained from reference TRBV28 and TRBJ1-1, is as follows: DVKVTQSSRYLVKRTGEKVFLECVQDMDHENMFWYRQDPGLGLRLIYFSYDVKMKEKGDIPEGYSVSREKKERFSLILESASTNQTSMYLCASSLRGRGAIEAFFGQGTRLTVV.

The chain couples TRBV11-2 to TRBJ2-2, with a possible D match to TRBD1 (5 bases). The CDR3 runs to 17 residues. The germline gives CDR1 SGHAT, CDR2 FQNNGV. The V end was cut by 1 base, the J end by 3 bases, with 15 bases between. CDR3 DNA: TGTGCCAGCAGCTTAGCCCAGGGAATTTGGCACACCGGGGAGCTGTTTTTT. Encoded protein: CASSLAQGIWHTGELFF.

The V call is TRBV27, the J call TRBJ2-1; a weak D match, TRBD2 (7 bases). V lost 10 bases to trimming and J lost 2 bases, with 15 bases between them. Germline-derived CDR1 and CDR2 are MNHEY and SMNVEV (reference sequence). The CDR3 totals 14 residues. CDR3 sequence (DNA): TGTGCCACCGCCGAGGGGGGGCCCTACAATGAGCAGTTCTTC. As protein: CATAEGGPYNEQFF.

This clone showed up many times. The chain links TRBV10-1 to TRBJ2-3, with 10 bases identical to TRBD2. CDR1 and CDR2 from the germline V gene are WNHNN and SYGVQD (reference sequence). This CDR3 region has 17 residues. Unmatched junction bases numbered 8, after V lost 2 bases and J lost 3 bases. For the CDR3, the DNA is TGCGCCAGCAGTGAGATAGCGGGGGGCCGGGAGACAGATACGCAGTATTTT. Amino acid sequence: CASSEIAGGRETDTQYF.

This sequence joins TRBV13 and TRBJ2-7; D remains ambiguous. In germline, CDR1 is PRHDT, CDR2 FYEKMQ (reference sequence). The CDR3 length is 13 residues. Trimming pared 3 bases from V and 3 bases from J, leaving 9 bases between. The CDR3 nucleotides read TGTGCCAGCAGCTTGCACACCCGCTACGAGCAGTACTTC. Residues: CASSLHTRYEQYF.

The chain carries TRBV6-6 and TRBJ1-6; 7 nucleotides match TRBD1. V gave up 0 bases and J gave up 10 bases; unmatched junction bases: 6. The CDR3 is 15 residues long. Germline loops: CDR1 MNHNY, CDR2 SVGAGI (reference sequence). CDR3 in DNA: TGTGCCAGCAGTTACTCGAGTCAGGGGGGCTCACCCCTCCACTTT. Residues: CASSYSSQGGSPLHF.

The chain links TRBV7-9 to TRBJ2-7, with D hard to call. The CDR3 totals 13 residues. Germline lookup yields CDR1 SEHNR and CDR2 FQNEAQ (reference sequence). V dropped 3 bases and J dropped 4 bases, with 10 bases sitting between them. CDR3 sequence (DNA): TGTGCCAGCAGCTTTGCCCTATCATACGAGCAGTACTTC. It encodes CASSFALSYEQYF.

V and J are TRBV30 and TRBJ1-2; 7 nucleotides match TRBD1. Unmatched junction bases numbered 9, after V lost 3 bases and J lost 8 bases. Per germline, CDR1 GTSNPN and CDR2 SVGIG (reference sequence). The CDR3 has 13 residues. CDR3 sequence: CAWRVMQGDGYTF. The CDR3 coding sequence is TGTGCCTGGAGAGTGATGCAGGGGGACGGCTACACCTTC.

V is TRBV6-6 and J is TRBJ1-3, with a weak D call TRBD1 (6 bases). With 5 bases removed from V and 4 bases from J, the gap between germline ends came to 15 bases. The CDR3 is 15 residues long. From germline, CDR1 is MNHNY and CDR2 SVGAGI (reference sequence). In nucleotides, the CDR3 is TGTGCCAGCAGTCCGGGGGGGACACCAGGAAACACCATATATTTT. As protein: CASSPGGTPGNTIYF.

This chain joins TRBV20-1 and TRBJ2-5, with a weak D call TRBD1 (5 bases). This CDR3 is built from 11 residues. Germline lookup yields CDR1 DFQATT and CDR2 SNEGSKA (reference sequence). Trimming left V 5 bases short and J 9 bases short, with 13 bases between. The CDR3 DNA reads TGCAGTGCTTCTGACAGACAGCCCCAGTACTTC. It is translated as CSASDRQPQYF.

This chain connects TRBV28 to TRBJ2-7; D is unclear. Between the trimmed V and J ends, which lost 6 bases and 1 base, there was a span of 4 bases. The CDR3 has 11 residues. Germline assignment: CDR1 MDHEN and CDR2 SYDVKM. DNA for the CDR3: TGTGCCAGCAGCCGATCCTACGAGCAGTACTTC. It codes for CASSRSYEQYF.

The chain carries TRBV15 and TRBJ2-7; D tentatively fits TRBD1 or TRBD2 (6 bases each). Germline values: CDR1 LNHNV, CDR2 YYDKDF (reference sequence). The CDR3 is 13 residues long. V dropped 3 bases and J dropped 5 bases, with 11 bases sitting between them. The CDR3 sequence is CATSSRGLHEQYF. In nucleotides, the CDR3 is TGTGCCACCAGCAGCCGGGGGCTCCACGAGCAGTACTTC.

This rearrangement joins TRBV4-2 to TRBJ1-1; D is unclear. The CDR3 contains 14 residues. V was shortened by 4 bases and J by 1 base, with 10 bases between the two germline ends. Germline V gene sequence: CDR1 LGHNA, CDR2 YNFKEQ. CDR3 protein: CASSPVSANTEAFF. In DNA, the CDR3 is TGTGCCAGCAGCCCAGTGTCAGCGAACACTGAAGCTTTCTTT.

By sample fraction, this clone is medium-sized. This rearrangement joins TRBV13 to TRBJ2-7, with TRBD2 as a possible D gene (7 bases). This CDR3 has 16 residues. Trimming took off 1 base at V and 2 bases at J, with 15 bases between the two ends. Germline CDR1 reads PRHDT; CDR2 reads FYEKMQ (reference sequence). CDR3 amino acids: CASSLEGGGPTYEQYF. For the CDR3, the DNA is TGTGCCAGCAGCTTAGAAGGGGGGGGCCCCACCTACGAGCAGTACTTC.

CDR3 protein: CASSLTLTGEQYF. The CDR3 bases are TGTGCCAGCAGCTTAACTCTCACGGGCGAGCAGTACTTC. The chain is built from TRBV7-9 and TRBJ2-7; D is uncertain. Germline assignment: CDR1 SEHNR and CDR2 FQNEAQ (reference sequence). The CDR3 covers 13 residues. The V end was cut by 2 bases, the J end by 6 bases, with 11 bases between.

V is TRBV7-9 and J is TRBJ2-7; D might be TRBD2 (6 bases). The CDR3 loop spans 15 amino acids. Per germline, CDR1 SEHNR and CDR2 FQNEAQ (reference sequence). With 4 bases removed from V and 0 bases from J, the gap between germline ends came to 13 bases. CDR3 nucleotide sequence: TGTGCCAGCAGCTCCCGAGCGGGCTACTCCTACGAGCAGTACTTC. Its protein is CASSSRAGYSYEQYF.

This clone was detected only once. The CDR3 reads CASSNPGQGPNTGNTIYF. In DNA, the CDR3 is TGTGCCAGCAGCAATCCGGGACAGGGCCCTAATACTGGAAACACCATATATTTT. V gene TRBV28 combines with J gene TRBJ1-3; 9 bases are a match to TRBD1. Germline lookup yields CDR1 MDHEN and CDR2 SYDVKM. J was trimmed by 2 bases and V by 6 bases; bases with no gene match: 14. The CDR3 is made up of 18 amino acids.

This clone has just one count. The chain carries TRBV28 and TRBJ1-6; D may be TRBD1 (6 bases). The CDR3 loop spans 14 amino acids. V was clipped by 6 bases and J by 4 bases, with 10 bases between them. Looked up from germline, CDR1 is MDHEN and CDR2 is SYDVKM. The CDR3 coding sequence is TGTGCCAGCAGAACAGGGTTGTATAATTCACCCCTCCACTTT. Protein sequence: CASRTGLYNSPLHF.

The sample holds a few counts of this clone. The chain carries TRBV28 and TRBJ1-5; 7 bases agree with TRBD1. J gave up 11 bases and V 6 bases, and 10 bases lay outside the gene matches. CDR1 is MDHEN, CDR2 SYDVKM, per germline. This CDR3 is built from 13 residues. The CDR3 nucleotides read TGTGCCAGCAGGGGAGGGGGCACAGGGTCCCAGCATTTT. It translates to CASRGGGTGSQHF.

This clone was recorded once. The V and J genes are TRBV30 and TRBJ1-2; TRBD1 might be the D (6 bases). V lost 1 base, J lost 6 bases, and 9 bases lay in between. Germline V gene sequence: CDR1 GTSNPN, CDR2 SVGIG (reference sequence). The CDR3 extends over 12 amino acids. CDR3 bases: TGTGCCTGGAGTGGCACAGGGAATGGCTACACCTTC. It is translated as CAWSGTGNGYTF.

The V call is TRBV21-1, the J call TRBJ2-7; the table names TRBD2, a call not compared with the DNA. TRBV21-1 is labeled a pseudogene. This CDR3 is built from 13 residues. The CDR3 region has the DNA TGTGCCAGCAGCACTCGGGAGCCGTACGAGCAGTACTTC. Amino acids: CASSTREPYEQYF.

The rearrangement links TRBV19 to TRBJ1-1; 10 bases align to TRBD1. V was pared by 6 bases and J by 3 bases, with 4 bases of the junction left unmatched. Germline V gives CDR1 LNHDA, CDR2 SQIVND (reference sequence). CDR3 length: 14 amino acids. CDR3 residues: CASRLGTGDTEAFF. The CDR3 DNA is TGTGCCAGTAGGCTAGGGACAGGGGACACTGAAGCTTTCTTT.

J is TRBJ1-4 and V is TRBV5-4, with D possibly matching TRBD1 (5 bases). Trimming shortened V by 6 bases and J by 1 base, and 7 bases separated the two germline ends. CDR1 SGHNT and CDR2 YYREEE come from the germline V gene (reference sequence). The CDR3 covers 13 residues. In DNA form, the CDR3 reads TGTGCCAGCAACGACAGAACTAATGAAAAACTGTTTTTT. Translation gives CASNDRTNEKLFF.

Regarding this clone: Since a far larger clone is one base different, this is likely a read error. Additional DNA sequences in this sample encode the identical CDR3. This rearrangement joins TRBV13 to TRBJ1-6; weak D call: TRBD1 (5 bases). CDR3 length equals 14 residues. CDR1 and CDR2 from the germline V gene are PRHDT and FYEKMQ (reference sequence). The CDR3 loop is CASSLARDNSPLHF. For the CDR3, the DNA is TGCGCCAGCAGCTTAGCGCGGGACAATTCACCCCTCCACTTT.